This T cell receptor (beta chain) was identified in a study of blood T cell repertoires in COVID-19 (TCRdb year 2020). Background on the whole study: The collaborator samples originated in the United States, Italy and Spain and spanned the acute and convalescent phases of COVID-19. The samples were drawn from the first 160 participants of the ongoing ImmuneRACE study and from 1,200 or so subjects provided by 6 global collaborators. The dataset comprised deeply sampled blood TCRbeta repertoires from subjects exposed to, actively infected with, or recovered from COVID-19. A freely available public database, intended as a resource for researchers studying the immune response to SARS-CoV-2, is where the repertoires were released. The prospective study material was composed of cDNA or gDNA derived from T cells, B-cell-depleted T cells, or PBMCs. HLA class I and class II types, where available, came from metadata supplied by the sample provider rather than from assay-based typing. Sample metadata almost always included a de-identified subject ID, COVID-19 status, age in years and sex. Here is what the overall study found, with its caveats: The amount of clinical and demographic metadata varied by source and participant and was provided uncurated.

TCRbeta CDR3 regions were amplified from genomic DNA using the immunoSEQ Assay, a bias-controlled multiplex PCR. The study's processing was this. Nucleated cell counts per sample were estimated from amplification of reference gene primers within the assay. Sequence reads were collapsed and filtered to measure the absolute abundance of every unique TCRbeta CDR3 rearrangement. For each sample, productive Simpson clonality was calculated as the square root of Simpson's diversity index over productive rearrangements. Entries here come from immuneACCESS through TCRdb and include only in-frame sequences with V and J called. Some clones fail to appear in such tables; in the studies checked, an unresolved V gene covers under half of the shortfall, and the cause of the remainder is unknown. That table gives V, J and clone size, and the DNA gave D and trimming. The sample table shows about 87,000 clones, and more than 75% are seen once. Clones ranked in the top ten supply roughly 5% of the sample.

The CDR3 starts with the cysteine, ends with the phenylalanine, and has 15 residues. Here the CDR3 DNA is all that survives: 45 bases in frame from base 1. Unmatched junction bases come to 6, with V trimmed by 6 bases and J by 2 bases. Sequences SEHNR (CDR1) and FQNEAQ (CDR2) are obtained from the germline V gene (reference sequence). A word on this clone: There is no known antigen for this receptor. The input lacks base qualities; no much larger clone sits a single base away.

Each collaborating institution followed its own protocols to collect whole blood in K2EDTA tubes. For TCRbeta analysis, collaborator samples were shipped as frozen whole blood, as isolated PBMCs, or as DNA extracted from either sample type. The sample comprised peripheral blood. This sequence uses TRBV7-9 and TRBJ2-7; 11 bases in between match TRBD2. The TCR originated in a middle-aged man with acute or convalescent COVID-19. The CDR3 protein is CASRSRLAGTYEQYF. The DNA sequence follows: TGTGCCAGCAGATCCCGACTAGCGGGAACCTACGAGCAGTACTTC.